A single sample is the source of the 30 T cell receptor beta chains below, sequenced in a study of T cells in Graves' hyperthyroidism and ophthalmopathy. There were TCR beta CDR3 regions amplified from RNA transcripts. Carried out on the TCR CDR3, a first-round RT-PCR used the HTBI primer set. TCRdb processed the multiplex PCR reads anew with MiXCR; each CDR3 protein has one entry. This table holds a few hundred thousand distinct CDR3 sequences, about 20% found once. Material: blood. Receptor source: a man aged 18 to 29 with Graves' hyperthyroidism.

In its sample, this clonotype was seen a few times. The chain recombines TRBV9 with TRBJ2-7; perhaps TRBD2 as D (6 bases). The germline V and J ends were trimmed by 3 bases and 2 bases, with 12 bases remaining between them. This CDR3 has 14 residues. Germline CDR1 and CDR2: SGDLS and YYNGEE. CDR3 in amino acids: CASSGEASTYEQYF. The DNA for the CDR3 is TGTGCCAGCAGCGGGGAGGCCAGCACCTACGAGCAGTACTTC.

The chain couples TRBV15 to TRBJ1-2, with unresolved D. CDR1 is LNHNV, CDR2 YYDKDF, per germline (reference sequence). Deletions cut 5 bases from V and 4 bases from J, with 11 bases between. The CDR3 is 13 residues long. CDR3 bases: TGTGCCACCAGCCTGGGAAAGCTCTATGGCTACACCTTC. Translated: CATSLGKLYGYTF.

This clonotype was counted many times. This chain links TRBV27 with TRBJ1-5; D possibly corresponds to TRBD1 (5 bases). V was pared by 3 bases and J by 7 bases, with 10 bases between. The germline V gene has CDR1 MNHEY and CDR2 SMNVEV (reference sequence). CDR3 length: 13 amino acids. This CDR3 reads CASSFSGTQPQHF. Here the CDR3 DNA reads TGTGCCAGCAGTTTCTCAGGGACCCAGCCCCAGCATTTT.

The chain employs TRBV3-1 and TRBJ2-7; 7 bases are a match to TRBD1. Trimming removed 4 bases from V and 3 bases from J; junction bases left unmatched: 18. There are 18 residues in the CDR3. The germline CDR1 and CDR2 sequences are LGHDT and YNNKEL (reference sequence). This CDR3 reads CASSLRTGTSLLSYEQYF. In nucleotides, the CDR3 is TGTGCCAGCAGCCTCCGGACAGGAACATCTCTTCTCAGCTACGAGCAGTACTTC.

This CDR3 is CSGKRSNTPYEQYF. The CDR3 DNA sequence: TGCAGTGGCAAAAGGAGTAACACCCCGTACGAGCAGTACTTC. The chain couples TRBV20-1 to TRBJ2-7, with D unresolved. Looked up from germline, CDR1 is DFQATT and CDR2 is SNEGSKA (reference sequence). The CDR3 length is 14 residues. Trimming took off 7 bases at V and 4 bases at J, with 20 bases between the two ends.

This clonotype was seen more than once but under ten times. CDR3 sequence (DNA): TGTGCCAGCAGTGCTGGACTAGCGGGGGTAACCCAAGAGACCCAGTACTTC. Translated, it gives CASSAGLAGVTQETQYF. The chain carries TRBV12-3 or TRBV12-4 and TRBJ2-5, with 13 bases identical to TRBD2. With 5 bases clipped from V and 1 base from J, the junction kept 7 bases outside the gene matches. This CDR3 has 17 residues.

This clonotype was observed at least ten times. The chain has TRBV6-1 and TRBJ1-5; 7 bases are a match to TRBD1. Germline-derived CDR1 and CDR2 are MNHNS and SASEGT. The CDR3 consists of 16 residues. V dropped 7 bases and J dropped 8; count of bases not matched to a gene: 17. CDR3 sequence: CASTERGGRIIKPQHF. The DNA of the CDR3 is TGTGCCAGCACAGAGCGAGGGGGCCGGATTATCAAGCCCCAGCATTTT.

The table lists this clonotype with many counts. This chain uses TRBV12-3 or TRBV12-4 with TRBJ2-7; D is possibly TRBD1 or TRBD2 (6 bases each). CDR3 length: 14 residues. The V end lost 7 bases, the J end lost 2 bases, and 15 bases lay between the germline ends. In DNA, the CDR3 is TGTGCCAGCACCCAAGGGGGGCCCACCTACGAGCAGTACTTC. Amino acid sequence: CASTQGGPTYEQYF.

This clonotype was counted a few times. The chain recombines TRBV18 with TRBJ2-5; possible D gene TRBD1, 5 bases. Trimming took 9 bases from V and 1 from J, leaving 15 bases between them. CDR1 KGHSH and CDR2 LQKENI come from the germline V gene. There are 14 residues in the CDR3. CDR3 amino acids: CASSQGGGQETQYF. The CDR3 DNA follows: TGTGCCAGTTCCCAGGGTGGTGGCCAAGAGACCCAGTACTTC.

This clonotype has at least ten counts. CDR3 sequence: CSVGTGYGYTF. CDR3 nucleotide sequence: TGCAGCGTTGGGACAGGGTATGGCTACACCTTC. The chain recombines TRBV29-1 with TRBJ1-2, with 8 positions matching TRBD1. Unmatched junction bases numbered 0, after V lost 4 bases and J lost 5 bases. The CDR3 contains 11 residues. Germline V gives CDR1 SQVTM, CDR2 ANQGSEA.

This clonotype was found many times. V usage is TRBV12-3 or TRBV12-4 and J usage is TRBJ1-3, with D unresolved. CDR3 length equals 16 residues. Trimming took 2 bases from V and 0 from J, leaving 11 bases between them. CDR3 nucleotide sequence: TGTGCCAGCAGTTTATTGGGCCCGAGCTCTGGAAACACCATATATTTT. Amino acids: CASSLLGPSSGNTIYF.

This clonotype occurred many times. This chain connects TRBV6-5 to TRBJ2-7; no definite D call. Germline V lookup: CDR1 MNHEY, CDR2 SVGAGI. V was shortened by 1 base and J by 2 bases, with 6 bases between the two germline ends. The CDR3 has 13 amino acids. The CDR3, as DNA: TGTGCCAGCAGTTACTACGGCGCCTACGAGCAGTACTTC. This sequence encodes CASSYYGAYEQYF.

This clonotype was counted at least ten times. V gene TRBV24-1 combines with J gene TRBJ1-2; D possibly corresponds to TRBD1 (6 bases). Looked up from germline, CDR1 is KGHDR and CDR2 is SFDVKD. There are 13 residues in the CDR3. Trimming took off 2 bases at V and 6 bases at J, with 9 bases between the two ends. The CDR3 here is CATSDSNRDGYTF. CDR3 DNA: TGTGCCACCAGTGATTCGAACAGGGATGGCTACACCTTC.

This sequence joins TRBV6-5 and TRBJ2-6; no clear D gene. The CDR3 has 16 amino acids. With 3 bases removed from V and 3 bases from J, the gap between germline ends came to 12 bases. The germline gives CDR1 MNHEY, CDR2 SVGAGI. The DNA for the CDR3 is TGTGCCAGCAGTTATGGCAGTTCTCTTGGGGCCAACGTCCTGACTTTC. Translated: CASSYGSSLGANVLTF.

This clonotype was detected many times. This chain joins TRBV7-8 and TRBJ2-7; possibly TRBD1 for D (6 bases). Trimming took off 1 base at V and 0 bases at J, with 10 bases between the two ends. In germline, CDR1 is SGHVS, CDR2 FQNEAQ. The CDR3 contains 15 residues. CDR3 protein: CASSLEGGSSYEQYF. CDR3 in DNA: TGTGCCAGCAGCTTAGAAGGGGGAAGCTCCTACGAGCAGTACTTC.

This clonotype was picked up many times. The V gene is TRBV10-1, the J gene TRBJ2-7; tentative D call: TRBD2 (6 bases). The germline V gene encodes CDR1 WNHNN and CDR2 SYGVQD (reference sequence). The V gene lost 6 bases and the J gene lost 5 bases, with 26 bases spanning the gap. CDR3 size: 17 residues. The CDR3 loop reads CASSPPGRHWRGHEQYF. The DNA for the CDR3 is TGCGCCAGCAGCCCTCCTGGCCGACATTGGAGGGGCCACGAGCAGTACTTC.

This clonotype came up many times. The V call is TRBV12-3 or TRBV12-4, the J call TRBJ1-2; 9 bases are a match to TRBD1. Unmatched junction bases numbered 7, after V lost 6 bases and J lost 8 bases. There are 13 residues in the CDR3. The CDR3 sequence is CASSVGQGMGYTF. The CDR3 DNA is TGTGCCAGCAGCGTCGGACAGGGGATGGGCTACACCTTC.

This clonotype occurred many times. The rearrangement uses TRBV2 and TRBJ2-5; perhaps TRBD2 as D (5 bases). Germline CDR1 reads SNHLY; CDR2 reads FYNNEI. The V gene lost 4 bases and the J gene lost 4 bases, with 10 bases spanning the gap. The CDR3 is 13 amino acids. In DNA form, the CDR3 reads TGTGCCAGCAGTGCCGGAGAGGGAGAGACCCAGTACTTC. This codes for CASSAGEGETQYF. Complete variable domain (other parts from reference TRBV2 and TRBJ2-5): EPEVTQTPSHQVTQMGQEVILRCVPISNHLYFYWYRQILGQKVEFLVSFYNNEISEKSEIFDDQFSVERPDGSNFTLKIRSTKLEDSAMYFCASSAGEGETQYFGPGTRLLVL.

This chain links TRBV20-1 with TRBJ2-2; D may be TRBD1 or TRBD2 (6 bases each). The CDR3 length is 18 residues. The germline V and J ends were trimmed by 6 bases and 5 bases, with 28 bases remaining between them. Germline assignment: CDR1 DFQATT and CDR2 SNEGSKA (reference sequence). In nucleotides, the CDR3 is TGCAGTGCCCCTCACGAGGTCCTTCCGGGGGCATGGACCGGGGAGCTGTTTTTT. The encoded protein is CSAPHEVLPGAWTGELFF.

This clonotype was seen only a few times. The chain carries TRBV5-1 and TRBJ1-1; no reliable D call. Deletions cut 4 bases from V and 6 bases from J, with 13 bases between. The CDR3 extends over 13 amino acids. Germline V gene lookup returns CDR1 SGHRS and CDR2 YFSETQ. CDR3 loop: CASSGGKGAEAFF. CDR3 DNA sequence: TGCGCCAGCAGCGGCGGGAAAGGAGCTGAAGCTTTCTTT.

This clonotype occurred many times. The junction shows a germline mismatch at one end, possibly a read error. The chain uses TRBV6-5 and TRBJ2-4; maybe TRBD1 (6 bases). Germline V gene sequence: CDR1 MNHEY, CDR2 SVGAGI. This CDR3 comprises 14 residues. This CDR3 is CASTYRKGDSIQYF. CDR3 sequence (DNA): TGTGCCAGCACTTACAGGAAGGGGGATTCCATTCAGTACTTC.

This clonotype was found many times. CDR3 DNA: TGTGCCAGCAGCACAAGCCTTATCTATGGCTACACCTTC. It encodes CASSTSLIYGYTF. The chain employs TRBV11-2 and TRBJ1-2; D remains ambiguous. The germline V gene encodes CDR1 SGHAT and CDR2 FQNNGV. Trimming stripped 5 bases from V and 4 bases from J, with 11 bases between. This CDR3 region has 13 residues.

This clonotype was picked up a small number of times. The chain employs TRBV28 and TRBJ1-2; tentatively, D is TRBD1 (5 bases). Trimming removed 6 bases at V and 8 bases at J, with 16 bases between. The germline V gene has CDR1 MDHEN and CDR2 SYDVKM. The CDR3 has 13 residues. CDR3 in DNA: TGTGCCAGCAGGACCCGGCCTCGGGGCGGCTACACCTTC. As protein: CASRTRPRGGYTF.

This rearrangement joins TRBV6-1 to TRBJ1-2; D gene unclear. This CDR3 has 13 amino acids. Germline-derived CDR1 and CDR2 are MNHNS and SASEGT. Trimming removed 8 bases at V and 0 bases at J, with 10 bases between. CDR3 nucleotides: TGTGCCAGCGAGGCCATGACTAACTATGGCTACACCTTC. It specifies CASEAMTNYGYTF.

In this sample, this clonotype turned up many times. The gene calls are TRBV12-3 or TRBV12-4 and TRBJ1-1; D is unresolved. The CDR3 has 14 amino acids. Trimming took off 5 bases at V and 0 bases at J, with 10 bases between the two ends. The DNA for the CDR3 is TGTGCCAGCAGTCGTAATAACATGAACACTGAAGCTTTCTTT. Translation: CASSRNNMNTEAFF.

The chain links TRBV27 to TRBJ1-2, with TRBD1 matching 9 bases. V trimming: 5 bases; J trimming: 0 bases; junction bases outside the gene matches: 7. The CDR3 spans 16 residues. The germline V gene encodes CDR1 MNHEY and CDR2 SMNVEV (reference sequence). The CDR3 sequence: CASSKIGTGTNYGYTF. In nucleotides, the CDR3 is TGTGCCAGCAGTAAAATTGGGACAGGGACTAACTATGGCTACACCTTC.

The chain is built from TRBV6-5 and TRBJ2-7, with 8 bases identical to TRBD2. The CDR3 runs 15 residues. In germline, CDR1 is MNHEY, CDR2 SVGAGI. Trimming at V came to 7 bases and at J to 2 bases, leaving 10 bases not matched to a gene. CDR3 nucleotide sequence: TGTGCCAGCACTTCGAGGACTAGCTCCACCTACGAGCAGTACTTC. It specifies CASTSRTSSTYEQYF.

This clonotype was seen many times. V usage is TRBV6-5 and J usage is TRBJ1-1, with D uncertain. The V gene lost 0 bases and the J gene lost 4 bases, with 6 bases spanning the gap. Germline V lookup: CDR1 MNHEY, CDR2 SVGAGI. This CDR3 has 13 residues. The CDR3 DNA is TGTGCCAGCAGTTACTCGTGGGTCACTGAAGCTTTCTTT. This codes for CASSYSWVTEAFF.

This clonotype was counted ten times or more. The V and J genes are TRBV19 and TRBJ2-2; 7 bases are shared with TRBD1. CDR3 size: 14 residues. V gave up 5 bases and J gave up 4 bases; unmatched junction bases: 4. The germline gives CDR1 LNHDA, CDR2 SQIVND (reference sequence). DNA for the CDR3: TGTGCCAGTAGTCCGTACAGGGGCACCGGGGAGCTGTTTTTT. Encoded protein: CASSPYRGTGELFF. Full variable domain (rest looked up from reference TRBV19 and TRBJ2-2): DGGITQSPKYLFRKEGQNVTLSCEQNLNHDAMYWYRQDPGQGLRLIYYSQIVNDFQKGDIAEGYSVSREKKESFPLTVTSAQKNPTAFYLCASSPYRGTGELFFGEGSRLTVL.

In this sample, this clonotype turned up many times. CDR3 nucleotide sequence: TGTGCCAGCAGCGCCGGGGAATCCTACGAGCAGTACTTC. Protein: CASSAGESYEQYF. The chain employs TRBV9 and TRBJ2-7, with a possible D match to TRBD2 (5 bases). Trimming took 3 bases from V and 1 from J, leaving 8 bases between them. Germline assignment: CDR1 SGDLS and CDR2 YYNGEE. The CDR3 is made up of 13 amino acids.